This entry concerns a single T cell receptor beta chain. Germline V gene lookup returns CDR1 SGHRS and CDR2 YFSETQ. The CDR3 extends over 16 amino acids. The ends were cut back, 0 bases at V and 2 bases at J, with 14 bases in the middle. The sample belongs to a study of response to subunit inactivated influenza vaccine. TCRdb ran MiXCR on the RT-PCR reads and lists one entry per CDR3 protein. This sample yields about 540,000 distinct CDR3 sequences, of which approximately 24% are seen a single time; 2.8% belongs to the top ten. These data were also filed under a second study, of T cells expressing NK-cell markers. That investigation notes: Making the TCR beta cDNA relied on 5'RACE template switching with UMIs. The eight sequenced donors comprised seven who were HCMV-seropositive and one who was seronegative. Dominance of the CD3+CD56-NKG2C+ fraction by these clonotypes also held in a handful of donors.

The rearrangement uses TRBV5-1 and TRBJ2-5; perhaps TRBD1 as D (5 bases). Sequenced here: CD4+ T cells sorted from PBMCs, sampled 11 to 12 days after vaccination. This TCR was sampled from a man in his forties or fifties who received an inactivated influenza vaccine. CDR3 DNA sequence: TGCGCCAGCAGCTTGGGCCTGTCAGGGTCACAAGAGACCCAGTACTTC. Protein product: CASSLGLSGSQETQYF.